A single sample is the source of the 14 T cell receptor beta chains below, sequenced in a study of T-cell reconstitution after alpha-beta-depleted transplantation in children. TCRbeta library construction was performed incorporating unique molecular identifiers. TCRdb reprocessed the PCR reads with MiXCR, giving one entry per CDR3 protein. The sample shows just over 350,000 distinct CDR3 sequences, 13% of them seen only once. The sequencing used PBMCs, collected from the stem cell graft. The receptor set was obtained from a human donor who donated a stem cell graft to a child with Fanconi anemia.

This chain connects TRBV14 to TRBJ2-2; TRBD2 matches 7 bases. The CDR3 extends over 14 amino acids. CDR1 is SGHDN, CDR2 FVKESK, per germline. With V trimmed by 4 bases and J by 6 bases, 5 bases remained unmatched. CDR3 coding DNA: TGTGCCAGCAGCCCTAGCGGCCATCCCGGGGAGCTGTTTTTT. As protein: CASSPSGHPGELFF.

This clonotype was picked up many times. The chain couples TRBV5-5 to TRBJ2-2; maybe TRBD1 (6 bases). Per germline, CDR1 SGHKS and CDR2 YYEKEE (reference sequence). V lost 4 bases to trimming and J lost 6 bases, with 16 bases between them. The CDR3 consists of 15 residues. The CDR3 DNA follows: TGTGCCAGCAGCCCCACCCACAGGGCCGCCGGGGAGCTGTTTTTT. Its protein product is CASSPTHRAAGELFF. Combining the CDR3 with reference TRBV5-5 and TRBJ2-2 gives the whole variable domain DAGVTQSPTHLIKTRGQQVTLRCSPISGHKSVSWYQQVLGQGPQFIFQYYEKEERGRGNFPDRFSARQFPNYSSELNVNALLLGDSALYLCASSPTHRAAGELFFGEGSRLTVL.

In this sample, this clonotype turned up a few times. This rearrangement joins TRBV4-3 to TRBJ1-1; 8 bases are a match to TRBD1. Germline CDR1 is LGHNA and CDR2 is YSLEER. The CDR3 is 14 residues long. Unmatched junction bases numbered 5, after V lost 0 bases and J lost 8 bases. The DNA of the CDR3 is TGCGCCAGCAGCCAAGATGCGGGGACAGGCGAAGCTTTCTTT. Its protein product is CASSQDAGTGEAFF.

The V gene is TRBV4-3, the J gene TRBJ2-3; no clear D gene. The CDR3 spans 13 residues. Trimming stripped 0 bases from V and 6 bases from J, with 7 bases between. Per germline, CDR1 LGHNA and CDR2 YSLEER. The CDR3 loop is CASSQELRDTQYF. The CDR3 region has the DNA TGCGCCAGCAGCCAAGAGCTAAGGGATACGCAGTATTTT.

In its sample, this clonotype was seen many times. The chain joins TRBV28 to TRBJ2-3; D may be TRBD1 (5 bases). V gave up 9 bases and J gave up 2 bases, with 15 bases separating them. The length of the CDR3 is 14 residues. Germline CDR1 is MDHEN and CDR2 is SYDVKM. This CDR3 reads CASQPSGNTDTQYF. CDR3 nucleotide sequence: TGTGCCAGTCAGCCTTCAGGGAACACAGATACGCAGTATTTT. Full variable domain (missing parts from reference TRBV28 and TRBJ2-3): DVKVTQSSRYLVKRTGEKVFLECVQDMDHENMFWYRQDPGLGLRLIYFSYDVKMKEKGDIPEGYSVSREKKERFSLILESASTNQTSMYLCASQPSGNTDTQYFGPGTRLTVL.

In this sample, this clonotype turned up a few times. The chain has TRBV18 and TRBJ1-5; possibly TRBD1 for D (5 bases). This CDR3 has 13 residues. V lost 3 bases to trimming and J lost 6 bases, with 9 bases between them. In germline, CDR1 is KGHSH, CDR2 LQKENI. The CDR3 region has the DNA TGTGCCAGCTCACCCCTTGACAGTCAGCCCCAGCATTTT. It yields the protein CASSPLDSQPQHF.

The V gene is TRBV20-1, the J gene TRBJ1-5; D call uncertain. This CDR3 has 15 residues. The germline V gene encodes CDR1 DFQATT and CDR2 SNEGSKA (reference sequence). Trimming took 0 bases from V and 3 from J, leaving 12 bases between them. The CDR3 region has the DNA TGCAGTGCTAGAGAAGCGGGGATTGTCAATCAGCCCCAGCATTTT. It codes for CSAREAGIVNQPQHF.

This clonotype was found a few times. CDR3 sequence reads: CASSLREAARSGEQFF. CDR3 sequence (DNA): TGTGCCAGCAGTTTGAGAGAAGCCGCCCGCTCCGGTGAGCAGTTCTTC. The gene calls are TRBV12-3 or TRBV12-4 and TRBJ2-1; D unclear. V lost 3 bases and J lost 9, with 21 bases in between. This CDR3 has 16 residues.

The chain combines TRBV5-1 with TRBJ2-3, with TRBD2 matching 7 bases. The V gene end was trimmed by 4 bases and the J gene end by 6 bases; junction bases not matched to a gene: 11. CDR3 size: 15 residues. Germline V CDR1 and CDR2: SGHRS, YFSETQ. CDR3 in amino acids: CASSRPSGAGDTQYF. DNA for the CDR3: TGCGCCAGCAGCAGACCGAGCGGGGCGGGGGATACGCAGTATTTT.

The genes are TRBV4-2 and TRBJ2-2; D unclear. Germline assignment: CDR1 LGHNA and CDR2 YNFKEQ. This CDR3 spans 15 amino acids. Trimming left V 1 base short and J 2 bases short, with 8 bases between. The CDR3 DNA is TGTGCCAGCAGCCAAGGTCATCGTAACACCGGGGAGCTGTTTTTT. Protein product: CASSQGHRNTGELFF.

This clonotype was recorded at least ten times. The chain employs TRBV6-2 or TRBV6-3 and TRBJ1-5; D is possibly TRBD1 (6 bases). The CDR3 extends over 15 amino acids. The V gene's germline CDR1 is MNHEY and CDR2 SVGEGT. V dropped 0 bases and J dropped 9 bases, with 15 bases sitting between them. The CDR3 nucleotides are TGTGCCAGCAGTTACTCGGGGGGCCTGGTACGGCCCCAGCATTTT. The encoded protein is CASSYSGGLVRPQHF.

This clonotype was detected ten times or more. The J gene is TRBJ1-1, the V gene TRBV12-3 or TRBV12-4; possible D gene TRBD1, 5 bases. CDR3 size: 14 residues. Trimming removed 6 bases at V and 4 bases at J, with 15 bases between. The chain's CDR3 is CASRRAWGGTEAFF. CDR3 nucleotide sequence: TGTGCCAGCAGGCGAGCCTGGGGGGGCACTGAAGCTTTCTTT.

The genes are TRBV5-1 and TRBJ2-7; D is ambiguous. The germline gives CDR1 SGHRS, CDR2 YFSETQ. The CDR3 covers 15 residues. The V and J ends lost 0 bases and 4 bases respectively, with 14 bases between them. CDR3 in DNA: TGCGCCAGCAGCTTGGGCCCCGAGTGGGCTTACGAGCAGTACGTC. It translates to CASSLGPEWAYEQYV.

This clonotype has only a few counts. The chain employs TRBV27 and TRBJ1-1, with no clear D. V shed 5 bases and J shed 3 bases, with 13 bases lying between them. The CDR3 length is 14 residues. Looked up from germline, CDR1 is MNHEY and CDR2 is SMNVEV (reference sequence). CDR3 coding DNA: TGTGCCAGCAGTCACCGAACAGTTCACACTGAAGCTTTCTTT. Protein sequence: CASSHRTVHTEAFF.